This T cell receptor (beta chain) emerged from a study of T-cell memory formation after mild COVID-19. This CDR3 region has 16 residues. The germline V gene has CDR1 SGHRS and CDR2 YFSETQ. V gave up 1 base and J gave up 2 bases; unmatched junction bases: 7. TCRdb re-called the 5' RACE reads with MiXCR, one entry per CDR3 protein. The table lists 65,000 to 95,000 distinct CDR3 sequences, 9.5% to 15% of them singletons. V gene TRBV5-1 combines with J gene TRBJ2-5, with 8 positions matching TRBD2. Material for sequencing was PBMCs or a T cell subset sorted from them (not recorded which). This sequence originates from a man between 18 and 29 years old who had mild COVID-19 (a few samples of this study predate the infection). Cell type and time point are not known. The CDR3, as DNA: TGCGCCAGCAGCTTGCGTAATAGCGGGGTACAAGAGACCCAGTACTTC. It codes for CASSLRNSGVQETQYF. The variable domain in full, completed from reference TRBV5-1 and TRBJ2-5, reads KAGVTQTPRYLIKTRGQQVTLSCSPISGHRSVSWYQQTPGQGLQFLFEYFSETQRNKGNFPGRFSGRQFSNSRSEMNVSTLELGDSALYLCASSLRNSGVQETQYFGPGTRLLVL.